This paragraph covers one T cell receptor beta chain sequence. Generated by immunoSEQ multiplex PCR, the TCRdb table keeps only in-frame clones and is missing some. The data contain 100,000 to 150,000 clones, around 93% of them singletons. This record comes from a study of T cell changes during pregnancy in multiple sclerosis. V trimming: 0 bases; J trimming: 7 bases; junction bases outside the gene matches: 23. This CDR3 region has 21 residues. Germline V gene data show CDR1 as LNHNV and CDR2 as YYDKDF (reference sequence). The sequence was obtained from a female donor with multiple sclerosis, enrolled in a pregnancy study. The input for sequencing was peripheral blood, taken before pregnancy. This sequence joins TRBV15 and TRBJ2-1; 8 bases fit TRBD2. The CDR3 region is CATSRETPDLAKAGVGNEQFF. The CDR3 DNA sequence: TGTGCCACCAGCAGAGAAACTCCCGACTTGGCCAAAGCGGGAGTCGGAAATGAGCAGTTCTTC.